A selection of T cell receptor beta chains follows, all from one sample in a study of blood T cell repertoires in COVID-19. The method was immunoSEQ multiplex PCR; TCRdb's version includes in-frame clones alone and lacks a portion of them. The profile shows over 70,000 clones, roughly 80% of them singletons. The sequenced sample consisted of peripheral blood. The origin of the receptors is a man aged 25-45 years with COVID-19, enrolled during active disease. The CDR3 runs from the conserved cysteine through the conserved F or W. The D gene is left open where the match is weak. For some rows the clone size is stated as once, few or many, or as a class when expanded; others skip it.

len	v_gene	abundance	j_gene	d_gene	CDR3nt	CDR3aa
15	TRBV5-1	.	TRBJ1-5	TRBD1	TGCGCCGGAATCCTAATGGACAGGAGCAATCAGCCCCAGCATTTT	CAGILMDRSNQPQHF
15	TRBV15	.	TRBJ2-5	TRBD2	TGTGCCACCAGCAGAGAACAGGCTAGCGGGGAGACCCAGTACTTC	CATSREQASGETQYF
16	TRBV7-2	.	TRBJ2-3	.	TGTGCCAGCAGCGTCCGACTATCCTTTAACACAGATACGCAGTATTTT	CASSVRLSFNTDTQYF
12	TRBV3-1/TRBV3-2	.	TRBJ1-4	TRBD1	TGTGCCAGCAGCCTGACAGGGTTGGAACTGTTTTTT	CASSLTGLELFF
14	TRBV6-2/TRBV6-3	.	TRBJ2-3	.	TGTGCCAGCAGCGCTCGGACTGTCGCAGATACGCAGTATTTT	CASSARTVADTQYF
16	TRBV6-2/TRBV6-3	.	TRBJ2-2	TRBD2	TGTGCCAGCAGTTATAGGGGACTAGCACAGACCGGGGAGCTGTTTTTT	CASSYRGLAQTGELFF
16	TRBV18	few	TRBJ2-5	.	TGTGCCAGCTCACCACCGATGGTCGGGGAACGGGAGACCCAGTACTTC	CASSPPMVGERETQYF
15	TRBV6-4	medium-sized	TRBJ2-3	TRBD2	TGTGCCAGCAGTGAGGGACTAGCGGACACAGATACGCAGTATTTT	CASSEGLADTDTQYF
15	TRBV29-1	.	TRBJ1-3	.	TGCAGCGTTCGGACAGACTTTAACTCTGGAAACACCATATATTTT	CSVRTDFNSGNTIYF
13	TRBV28	.	TRBJ2-3	TRBD2	TGTGCCAGCAGCCAAGCGGGGACAGATACGCAGTATTTT	CASSQAGTDTQYF
13	TRBV7-6	.	TRBJ2-1	.	TGTGCCAGCAGCTTGTATGCGGGTTATGAGCAGTTCTTC	CASSLYAGYEQFF
15	TRBV5-5	.	TRBJ1-1	TRBD1	TGTGCCAGCAGCTCCTACGACAGGGGTAACACTGAAGCTTTCTTT	CASSSYDRGNTEAFF
14	TRBV30	.	TRBJ2-7	.	TGTGCCTGGAGTACAGGAGTCCCATCCTACGAGCAGTACTTC	CAWSTGVPSYEQYF
12	TRBV12-3/TRBV12-4	.	TRBJ2-2	TRBD2	TGTGCCAGCACCCTGGGGGAGGGTGGGCTGTTTTTT	CASTLGEGGLFF